A selection of T cell receptor beta chains follows, all from one sample in a study of Ad26.COV2.S vaccination and SARS-CoV-2 variants. TCRdb's table, derived via immunoSEQ multiplex PCR, lists solely in-frame clones and lacks some. The sample carries about 410,000 clones, 92% recorded once. The sequenced sample was peripheral blood, obtained in a trial of Ad26.COV2.S vaccine versus placebo. The receptors derive from a person between 18 and 65 years old who received the Ad26.COV2.S COVID-19 vaccine or a placebo. Each CDR3 is given with its conserved first and last residue. D genes are given only for firm matches. The listing skips clone size in some rows; elsewhere it reads once, few, many or a size class.

D gene | J gene | clone size | CDR3 length | V gene | CDR3 protein | CDR3 DNA
. | TRBJ2-5 | . | 12 | TRBV3-1/TRBV3-2 | CASSPEHGTQYF | TGTGCCAGCAGTCCGGAACACGGGACCCAGTACTTC
TRBD1 | TRBJ2-7 | . | 14 | TRBV7-2 | CASSPTGGPYEQYF | TGTGCCAGCAGCCCAACAGGGGGCCCCTACGAGCAGTACTTC
TRBD1 | TRBJ1-4 | . | 14 | TRBV6-5 | CASSTRDRFEKLFF | TGTGCCAGCAGTACGAGGGACAGGTTTGAAAAACTGTTTTTT
. | TRBJ1-2 | . | 12 | TRBV30 | CAWLGGMHGYTF | TGTGCCTGGCTCGGAGGCATGCACGGGTACACCTTC
TRBD1 | TRBJ2-4 | once | 12 | TRBV15 | CATSREGQAACF | TGTGCCACCAGCAGAGAAGGACAGGCGGCGTGCTTC
TRBD2 | TRBJ2-3 | . | 16 | TRBV9 | CASATDSGGAADTQYF | TGTGCCAGCGCAACCGATAGCGGGGGGGCGGCAGATACGCAGTATTTT
. | TRBJ2-7 | . | 15 | TRBV11-2 | CASSLAGGFSYEQYF | TGTGCCAGCAGCTTAGCTGGGGGGTTCTCCTACGAGCAGTACTTC
TRBD1 | TRBJ2-3 | once | 15 | TRBV9 | CASSVEGQGTDTQYF | TGTGCCAGCAGCGTAGAGGGACAGGGCACAGATACGCAGTATTTT
. | TRBJ1-4 | . | 13 | TRBV5-6 | CASSSTRAGGMFF | TGTGCCAGCAGCTCCACAAGGGCAGGAGGGATGTTTTTT
. | TRBJ2-6 | . | 16 | TRBV2 | CASSGQLTPGANVLTF | TGTGCCAGCAGTGGGCAGCTCACCCCCGGGGCCAACGTCCTGACTTTC
. | TRBJ1-1 | . | 15 | TRBV6-5 | CASSYSWAVNTEAFF | TGTGCCAGCAGTTACTCGTGGGCAGTCAACACTGAAGCTTTCTTT
TRBD1 | TRBJ2-2 | . | 17 | TRBV7-6 | CASSHNSRGPNTGELFF | TGTGCCAGCAGCCACAATTCTAGGGGGCCAAACACCGGGGAGCTGTTTTTT
. | TRBJ1-2 | . | 16 | TRBV19 | CASSIPDWGARRSYTF | TGTGCCAGTAGTATACCGGACTGGGGAGCAAGGAGAAGCTACACCTTC
TRBD2 | TRBJ2-1 | . | 18 | TRBV7-2 | CASSLVVGGAVSYNEQFF | TGTGCCAGCAGCTTAGTGGTCGGGGGGGCCGTCTCCTACAATGAGCAGTTCTTC
. | TRBJ1-5 | . | 12 | TRBV12-5 | CASGSQFQPQHF | TGTGCTAGTGGTTCACAGTTTCAGCCCCAGCATTTT
. | TRBJ2-6 | . | 16 | TRBV5-1 | CASSLFAGTGANVLTF | TGCGCCAGCAGCTTGTTCGCAGGGACTGGGGCCAACGTCCTGACTTTC
. | TRBJ2-6 | . | 16 | TRBV28 | CASSLKGFPGANVLTF | TGTGCCAGCAGTTTAAAGGGGTTCCCTGGGGCCAACGTCCTGACTTTC
TRBD1 | TRBJ2-2 | . | 15 | TRBV7-9 | CASSRSTGYTGELFF | TGTGCCAGCAGCAGATCGACAGGGTACACCGGGGAGCTGTTTTTT
TRBD2 | TRBJ2-3 | . | 16 | TRBV7-2 | CASSLPLAGNTDTQYF | TGTGCCAGCAGCTTGCCACTAGCGGGGAACACAGATACGCAGTATTTT
TRBD2 | TRBJ2-5 | . | 14 | TRBV2 | CASSEASGRGVRYF | TGTGCCAGCAGTGAAGCGTCAGGTCGGGGGGTCCGGTACTTC
. | TRBJ2-2 | . | 15 | TRBV18 | CASSPYRGPTGELFF | TGTGCCAGCTCACCTTACCGGGGGCCAACCGGGGAGCTGTTTTTT
. | TRBJ1-5 | once | 15 | TRBV28 | CASSLLQWGNQPQHF | TGTGCCAGCAGTTTGCTCCAGTGGGGCAATCAGCCCCAGCATTTT
TRBD1 | TRBJ2-3 | . | 15 | TRBV5-4 | CASSIRQGRADTQYF | TGTGCCAGCAGTATAAGACAGGGGCGCGCAGATACGCAGTATTTT
TRBD1 | TRBJ1-2 | . | 15 | TRBV27 | CASSPTTGGRYGYTF | TGTGCCAGCAGTCCCACGACAGGGGGGAGGTATGGCTACACCTTC
. | TRBJ2-3 | . | 15 | TRBV18 | CASSLFPWDTDTQYF | TGTGCCAGCTCACTTTTTCCCTGGGATACAGATACGCAGTATTTT
. | TRBJ1-3 | . | 15 | TRBV7-2 | CASSSQGSSGNTIYF | TGTGCCAGCAGCTCACAGGGCAGCTCTGGAAACACCATATATTTT
. | TRBJ2-3 | . | 15 | TRBV6-1 | CASFRLGGPTDTQYF | TGTGCCAGCTTTAGGTTGGGGGGGCCCACAGATACGCAGTATTTT
. | TRBJ1-5 | . | 15 | TRBV19 | CASSIVGESNQPQHF | TGTGCCAGTAGTATCGTTGGGGAGAGCAATCAGCCCCAGCATTTT
TRBD2 | TRBJ2-7 | . | 17 | TRBV27 | CASRPGTSGIRSYEQYF | TGTGCCAGCAGGCCCGGGACTAGCGGGATCCGCTCCTACGAGCAGTACTTC
TRBD2 | TRBJ2-1 | few | 14 | TRBV19 | CASRLGGGPNEQFF | TGTGCCAGTAGGTTAGGCGGGGGGCCCAATGAGCAGTTCTTC
. | TRBJ1-4 | once | 12 | TRBV2 | CASLGRPEKLFF | TGTGCCAGCCTGGGACGGCCCGAAAAACTGTTTTTT
. | TRBJ1-2 | . | 13 | TRBV6-5 | CASSLGPYYGYTF | TGTGCCAGCAGTTTGGGGCCGTACTATGGCTACACCTTC
TRBD1 | TRBJ1-2 | . | 16 | TRBV7-9 | CASSLVGDREAYGYTF | TGTGCCAGCAGCTTAGTGGGGGACAGGGAGGCCTATGGCTACACCTTC
TRBD1 | TRBJ1-2 | . | 14 | TRBV19 | CASSWGQPNYGYTF | TGTGCCAGTAGCTGGGGACAGCCTAACTATGGCTACACCTTC
TRBD1 | TRBJ1-6 | . | 14 | TRBV15 | CATTMDRFNSPLHF | TGTGCCACCACCATGGACAGGTTCAATTCACCCCTCCACTTT
TRBD2 | TRBJ2-3 | . | 15 | TRBV7-8 | CASSMGLAGVDTQYF | TGTGCCAGCAGCATGGGACTAGCGGGGGTAGATACGCAGTATTTT
TRBD1 | TRBJ1-5 | once | 15 | TRBV4-3 | CASSRRTGWDQPQHF | TGCGCCAGCAGCCGCCGGACAGGTTGGGATCAGCCCCAGCATTTT
. | TRBJ2-7 | few | 16 | TRBV5-6 | CASSLGAGAVPYEQYF | TGTGCCAGCAGCTTGGGGGCTGGGGCCGTCCCCTACGAGCAGTACTTC
. | TRBJ2-7 | . | 12 | TRBV7-9 | CASSPASYEQYF | TGTGCCAGCAGCCCGGCCTCCTACGAGCAGTACTTC
. | TRBJ2-5 | . | 14 | TRBV27 | CASTALRAHETQYF | TGTGCCAGCACCGCACTCCGGGCCCATGAGACCCAGTACTTC
. | TRBJ1-5 | . | 12 | TRBV19 | CASKVGVQPQHF | TGTGCCAGTAAGGTTGGCGTCCAACCCCAGCATTTT